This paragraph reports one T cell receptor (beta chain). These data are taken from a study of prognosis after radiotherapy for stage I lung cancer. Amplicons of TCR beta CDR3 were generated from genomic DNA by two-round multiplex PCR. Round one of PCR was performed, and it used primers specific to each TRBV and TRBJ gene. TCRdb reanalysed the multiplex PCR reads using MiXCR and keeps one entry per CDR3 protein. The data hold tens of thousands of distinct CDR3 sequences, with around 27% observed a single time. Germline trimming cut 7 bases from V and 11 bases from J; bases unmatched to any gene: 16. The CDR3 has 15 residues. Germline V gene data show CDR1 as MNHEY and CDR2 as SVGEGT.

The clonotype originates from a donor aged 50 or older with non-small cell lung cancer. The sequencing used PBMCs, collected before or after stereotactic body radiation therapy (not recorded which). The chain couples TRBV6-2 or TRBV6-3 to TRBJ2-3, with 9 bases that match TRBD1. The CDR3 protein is CASIPTGTGSPWQYF. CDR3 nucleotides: TGTGCCAGCATCCCGACCGGGACAGGGTCCCCGTGGCAGTATTTT.